These T cell receptor beta chains were read from a single sample in a study of metastatic and nonmetastatic thyroid tumors. Through MiXCR, TCRdb re-clonotyped the PCR reads. The sample includes approximately 86,000 clones, around 13% of them seen just once. Source material: tumor tissue. The origin of the receptors is a female donor with papillary thyroid cancer or a benign thyroid nodule (not recorded which). Some clones in this sample may be carry-over from other donors' samples. Each CDR3 is given with its conserved first and last residue.

TRBJ1-6 TRBV28 CAIGRDLNSPLHF
TRBJ1-5 TRBV20-1 CSANDGRGLNQTQHF
TRBJ2-2 TRBV6-5 CASSYSIIGNNRELFF
TRBJ1-2 TRBV6-2/TRBV6-3 CASSYSGGEGNGYTF
TRBJ2-5 TRBV12-5 CASGSPLQPGKETQYF
TRBJ2-1 TRBV7-3 CASSLGLAAEQFF
TRBJ2-7 TRBV12-3/TRBV12-4 CASISFSGGYEQYF
TRBJ2-2 TRBV11-3 CASSYGLANTGELFF
TRBJ2-5 TRBV5-5 CASSPYGAPQETQYF
TRBJ1-2 TRBV29-1 CSVEDPGQGTYGYTF
TRBJ2-7 TRBV6-5 CASSYSGYRGSYEQYF
TRBJ2-5 TRBV6-1 CASRLPGTGKETQYF
TRBJ1-5 TRBV19 CASSATPGTGGQPQHF
TRBJ2-3 TRBV6-1 CASSPGTSADTQYF
TRBJ2-7 TRBV7-2 CASSLVHSGRYEQYF
TRBJ1-2 TRBV27 CASGYIGGYTF
TRBJ2-7 TRBV28 CASGTSGIYEQYF
TRBJ2-3 TRBV27 CASKLDGVTDTQYF
TRBJ2-2 TRBV28 CASSSAAGAAGELFF
TRBJ1-1 TRBV29-1 CRVEGGLDRANTGAFF
TRBJ1-5 TRBV6-1 CASSVDRGRNQPQHF
TRBJ1-2 TRBV19 CASSIDGEWIYGYTF
TRBJ2-1 TRBV29-1 CSVGSRREPLYNEQFF
TRBJ2-1 TRBV3-1 CASSPKGGVAQFF
TRBJ2-1 TRBV20-1 CSAPIQLDEQFF
TRBJ1-1 TRBV20-1 CSAGNPSSEAFF
TRBJ2-7 TRBV11-1 CASFSIPHPSPKGEQYF
TRBJ2-7 TRBV19 CASSKTSGTYEQYF
TRBJ1-2 TRBV11-3 CASSSQGHYGYTF
TRBJ2-1 TRBV6-5 CASSYSPYEQFF
TRBJ1-1 TRBV4-1 CASSQVFEEAFF
TRBJ2-5 TRBV9 CASSEGNEETKYF
TRBJ2-1 TRBV3-1 CASSHIRQRNEQFF
TRBJ1-2 TRBV5-1 CASSLGAALESAGYTF
TRBJ1-5 TRBV5-1 CASSLEGHQPQHF
TRBJ2-2 TRBV7-7 CASSYTSGPTSGELFF
TRBJ1-2 TRBV4-1 CASSQDIEEQGYTF
TRBJ2-7 TRBV29-1 CSVFLAGGITYEQYF
TRBJ1-2 TRBV2 CASSEAGFYGYTF
TRBJ1-1 TRBV11-1 CASSSVTTGSWAEAFF
TRBJ2-1 TRBV2 CASKIPEGSYNEQFF
TRBJ2-7 TRBV7-3 CASSTGLRSEQYF
TRBJ2-7 TRBV7-2 CASSLARGTSGTSYEQYF
TRBJ2-5 TRBV7-3 CASSLRGQKETQYF
TRBJ2-3 TRBV30 CAWSVGGVTDTQYF
TRBJ2-1 TRBV18 CASSPIFPSLAQRDEQFF
TRBJ2-2 TRBV9 CASSVVAGPTGELFF
TRBJ2-1 TRBV20-1 CSARSLPRRLAGVRIEQFF
TRBJ2-1 TRBV6-1 CASSDRAEPNEQFF
TRBJ2-1 TRBV6-5 CASSLTSGSPFYNEQFF
TRBJ2-5 TRBV2 CASRHGLAGGRETQYF
TRBJ1-2 TRBV6-1 CASKGTVNYGYTF
TRBJ1-2 TRBV28 CAIRSVSNYGYTF
TRBJ2-7 TRBV14 CTSSRSGRGTYEQYF